This TCR beta chain was recorded in a study of OX40 agonist ivuxolimab in advanced cancers. Study details: Ivuxolimab is a fully human IgG2 antibody that activates OX40 (CD134). Aged roughly 23 to 85 with a mean of approximately 57 years, they were 82.7% male.

CDR3 size: 16 residues. From germline, CDR1 is LGHNT and CDR2 FRNRAP. V was clipped by 2 bases and J by 4 bases; unmatched bases: 7. The table came from immunoSEQ multiplex PCR; TCRdb's copy has only in-frame clones and leaves some out. The sample contains roughly 60,000 clones, 91% of which appear only once. The source was CD4+ or CD8+ T cells sorted from blood, collected in a trial of the OX40 agonist ivuxolimab. This TCR was sampled from an adult with an advanced solid tumor such as melanoma, head and neck, liver or kidney cancer. This chain connects TRBV12-5 to TRBJ1-2; TRBD1 aligns across 10 bases. The CDR3 is CASGLWGQGTTYGYTF. CDR3 in DNA: TGTGCTAGTGGTTTGTGGGGACAGGGGACTACCTATGGCTACACCTTC. The full variable domain, completed using reference TRBV12-5 and TRBJ1-2, is DARVTQTPRHKVTEMGQEVTMRCQPILGHNTVFWYRQTMMQGLELLAYFRNRAPLDDSGMPKDRFSAEMPDATLATLKIQPSEPRDSAVYFCASGLWGQGTTYGYTFGSGTRLTVV.